The 13 T cell receptor beta chains in this list originate from one sample, sequenced in a study of cytomegalovirus exposure and HLA in healthy donors. With 60 Vbeta and 13 Jbeta primers, the PCR was carried out. Sequencing used immunoSEQ multiplex PCR; TCRdb keeps in-frame clones, though not all of them. The sample carries 73,000 or so clones, around 70% recorded once. Specimen: PBMCs. Receptors were obtained from a middle-aged woman in good health and CMV-seropositive.

The chain recombines TRBV4-3 with TRBJ2-3; 9 nucleotides line up with TRBD2. V trimming: 0 bases; J trimming: 0 bases; junction bases outside the gene matches: 4. The germline V gene has CDR1 LGHNA and CDR2 YSLEER. This CDR3 is built from 17 residues. CDR3 nucleotides: TGCGCCAGCAGCCAAGAACCAACTAGCGGGAGCACAGATACGCAGTATTTT. This translates into CASSQEPTSGSTDTQYF.

This clone has more than one count but fewer than ten. The chain has TRBV2 and TRBJ1-4; 7 bases are a match to TRBD1. This CDR3 is built from 13 residues. CDR1 and CDR2 (germline): SNHLY, FYNNEI. With V trimmed by 11 bases and J by 7 bases, 10 bases remained unmatched. For the CDR3, the DNA is TGTGCCGGTAGACAGGGCAGTTTTGAAAAACTGTTTTTT. It is translated as CAGRQGSFEKLFF.

The V and J genes are TRBV7-8 and TRBJ2-4; TRBD1 matches 7 bases. The V gene end was trimmed by 3 bases and the J gene end by 3 bases; junction bases not matched to a gene: 2. This CDR3 region has 14 residues. From germline, CDR1 is SGHVS and CDR2 FQNEAQ. CDR3 in DNA: TGTGCCAGCAGCTTTGGGACAGACAAAAACATTCAGTACTTC. Translating gives CASSFGTDKNIQYF.

This chain joins TRBV19 and TRBJ1-5, with 7 nucleotides matching TRBD1. CDR1 and CDR2 from the germline V gene are LNHDA and SQIVND (reference sequence). The length of the CDR3 is 16 residues. After removal of 8 bases from V and 0 bases from J, the junction contained 10 bases not matched to a gene. The CDR3 here is CASRSEGAVSNQPQHF. CDR3 coding DNA: TGTGCCAGTCGTTCCGAGGGGGCGGTTAGCAATCAGCCCCAGCATTTT.

This clone was detected a few times. V gene TRBV28 combines with J gene TRBJ2-7; D gene uncertain. Germline lookup yields CDR1 MDHEN and CDR2 SYDVKM. V lost 3 bases and J 5 bases, leaving 11 bases between the germline ends. The CDR3 extends over 13 amino acids. In DNA, the CDR3 is TGTGCCAGCAGTTTGATGAGGTACAACGAGCAGTACTTC. Translation gives CASSLMRYNEQYF. The whole variable domain, remainder taken from reference TRBV28 and TRBJ2-7, is DVKVTQSSRYLVKRTGEKVFLECVQDMDHENMFWYRQDPGLGLRLIYFSYDVKMKEKGDIPEGYSVSREKKERFSLILESASTNQTSMYLCASSLMRYNEQYFGPGTRLTVT.

This clone was seen a handful of times. The V gene is TRBV6-5, the J gene TRBJ1-4, with 10 nucleotides matching TRBD1. Germline-derived CDR1 and CDR2 are MNHEY and SVGAGI. This CDR3 has 13 amino acids. Unmatched junction bases numbered 3, after V lost 6 bases and J lost 8 bases. CDR3 amino acids: CASRTGGGEKLFF. In DNA form, the CDR3 reads TGTGCCAGCAGGACAGGGGGCGGGGAAAAACTGTTTTTT.

The J gene is TRBJ2-2, the V gene TRBV29-1; 9 bases are a match to TRBD1. The CDR3 extends over 15 amino acids. Germline assignment: CDR1 SQVTM and CDR2 ANQGSEA. With V trimmed by 7 bases and J by 4 bases, 10 bases remained unmatched. The CDR3 nucleotides read TGCAGCGCTAGACCGGGACAGGGTTTCACCGGGGAGCTGTTTTTT. Encoded protein: CSARPGQGFTGELFF.

V is TRBV2 and J is TRBJ1-2, with 8 bases fitting TRBD1. Germline V gene data show CDR1 as SNHLY and CDR2 as FYNNEI. This CDR3 has 15 residues. V lost 8 bases and J lost 6; bases outside the gene matches: 14. In nucleotides, the CDR3 is TGTGCCAGCTTGGAATTGGACAGGGCGACCCATGGCTACACCTTC. It encodes CASLELDRATHGYTF.

The rearrangement uses TRBV4-3 and TRBJ2-4; 8 bases agree with TRBD2. With V trimmed by 0 bases and J by 7 bases, 17 bases remained unmatched. Per the germline V gene, CDR1 is LGHNA and CDR2 is YSLEER. CDR3 length: 19 residues. CDR3 sequence: CASSQDIPIRSGRGNIQYF. The CDR3 coding sequence is TGCGCCAGCAGCCAAGATATCCCCATTCGAAGCGGGAGAGGGAACATTCAGTACTTC.

The chain carries TRBV29-1 and TRBJ2-2; D perhaps matches TRBD1 (6 bases). There are 14 residues in the CDR3. Germline CDR1 is SQVTM and CDR2 is ANQGSEA. V was shortened by 6 bases and J by 4 bases, with 15 bases between the two germline ends. In DNA form, the CDR3 reads TGCAGCGTCGCAGGGGTGATTGGCACCGGGGAGCTGTTTTTT. It codes for CSVAGVIGTGELFF.

V usage is TRBV4-1 and J usage is TRBJ1-1, with D tentatively TRBD1 (6 bases). V lost 0 bases and J lost 7, with 12 bases in between. The CDR3 contains 14 residues. The germline V gene has CDR1 MGHRA and CDR2 YSYEKL. The CDR3 nucleotides are TGCGCCAGCAGCCAAGATCAGGGGCAGGGTGAAGCTTTCTTT. Encoded protein: CASSQDQGQGEAFF.

This clone has a handful of counts. The V call is TRBV12-5, the J call TRBJ2-1, with D tentatively TRBD2 (6 bases). The CDR3 has 17 amino acids. Germline CDR1 is LGHNT and CDR2 is FRNRAP. The V gene lost 3 bases and the J gene lost 4 bases, with 19 bases spanning the gap. The CDR3 loop is CASGFHRTNIPYNEQFF. CDR3 nucleotides: TGTGCTAGTGGTTTCCACCGGACTAACATACCATACAATGAGCAGTTCTTC.

This clone was seen once. The chain links TRBV7-2 to TRBJ1-4; a possible D gene is TRBD1 (6 bases). Germline CDR1 SGHTA, CDR2 FQGNSA. Trimming took 1 base from V and 6 from J, leaving 9 bases between them. The CDR3 has 14 amino acids. The CDR3 protein is CASSLDRDDEKLFF. The DNA of the CDR3 is TGTGCCAGCAGCTTAGACAGGGACGATGAAAAACTGTTTTTT.